This T cell receptor (beta chain) was sequenced for a study of blood T cell repertoires in COVID-19. Study background: There were acute and convalescent COVID-19 samples, and they came from the United States, Italy and Spain. T cells, B-cell-depleted T cells, or PBMCs provided the cDNA or gDNA that served as material.

Germline V gene data show CDR1 as LNHDA and CDR2 as SQIVND (reference sequence). The CDR3 totals 13 residues. Between the trimmed V and J ends, which lost 8 bases and 0 bases, there was a span of 7 bases. The authors' processing: Estimates of nucleated cell counts were drawn from the amplification of reference gene primers. Profiling relied on immunoSEQ multiplex PCR, and the TCRdb table lists in-frame clones only, not all of them. Clonal size and the V and J genes are those of that table, whereas D and trimming came from the DNA. The data hold about 230,000 clones, with around 88% observed a single time. The cohort comprised adults aged roughly 18 to 95 years residing in about two dozen US areas.

This TCR was recovered from a woman aged 40 to 50 with acute COVID-19. Specimen: PBMCs or T cells enriched from blood (not recorded which). V gene TRBV19 combines with J gene TRBJ2-2, with D unclear. The CDR3: CASWASNTGELFF. CDR3 sequence (DNA): TGTGCCAGTTGGGCGTCGAACACCGGGGAGCTGTTTTTT.